This TCR beta chain was sequenced in a study of control samples from healthy donors and cancer patients. Method: immunoSEQ multiplex PCR; TCRdb's copy keeps in-frame clones and lacks some. The repertoire holds roughly 130,000 clones, with under 95% as singletons. From germline, CDR1 is MNHEY and CDR2 SVGEGT. V lost 6 bases to trimming and J lost 0 bases, with 8 bases between them. The CDR3 contains 13 residues. This receptor was taken from a man aged 18 to 29 in good health. The rearrangement links TRBV6-2 or TRBV6-3 to TRBJ1-2; D call uncertain. The source material was blood. The CDR3 region is CASSVGANYGYTF. The CDR3 bases are TGTGCCAGCAGCGTTGGAGCTAACTATGGCTACACCTTC.